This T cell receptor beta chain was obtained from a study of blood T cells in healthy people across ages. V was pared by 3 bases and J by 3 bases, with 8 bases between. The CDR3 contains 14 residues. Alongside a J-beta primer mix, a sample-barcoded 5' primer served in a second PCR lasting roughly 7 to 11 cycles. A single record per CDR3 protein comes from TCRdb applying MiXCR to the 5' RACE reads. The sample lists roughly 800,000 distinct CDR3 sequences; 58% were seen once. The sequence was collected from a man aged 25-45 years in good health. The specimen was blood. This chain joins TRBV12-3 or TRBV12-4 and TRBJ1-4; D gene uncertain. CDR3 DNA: TGTGCCAGCAGTTTCGGGTGGGCTAATGAAAAACTGTTTTTT. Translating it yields CASSFGWANEKLFF.